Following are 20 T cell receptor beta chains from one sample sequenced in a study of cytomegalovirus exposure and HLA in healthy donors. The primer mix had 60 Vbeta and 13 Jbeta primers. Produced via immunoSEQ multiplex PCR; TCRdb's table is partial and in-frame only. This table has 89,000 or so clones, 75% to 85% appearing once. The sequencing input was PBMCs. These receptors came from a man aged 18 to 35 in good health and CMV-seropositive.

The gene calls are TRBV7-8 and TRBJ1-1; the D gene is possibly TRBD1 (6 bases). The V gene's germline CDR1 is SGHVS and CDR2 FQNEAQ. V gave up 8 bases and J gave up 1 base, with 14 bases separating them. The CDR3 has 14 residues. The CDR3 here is CASGRDRKNTEAFF. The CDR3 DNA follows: TGTGCCAGCGGGAGAGACAGGAAGAACACTGAAGCTTTCTTT.

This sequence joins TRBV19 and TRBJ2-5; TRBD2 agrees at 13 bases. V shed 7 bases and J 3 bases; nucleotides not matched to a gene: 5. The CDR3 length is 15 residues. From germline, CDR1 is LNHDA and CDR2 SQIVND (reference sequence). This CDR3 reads CASTTSGGREETQYF. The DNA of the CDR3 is TGTGCCAGTACGACTAGCGGGGGGCGGGAAGAGACCCAGTACTTC.

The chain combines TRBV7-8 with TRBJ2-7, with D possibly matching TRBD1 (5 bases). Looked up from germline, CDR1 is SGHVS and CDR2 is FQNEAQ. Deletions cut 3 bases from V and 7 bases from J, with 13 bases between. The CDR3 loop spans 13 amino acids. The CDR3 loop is CASSFLGQAEQYF. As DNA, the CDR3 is TGTGCCAGCAGCTTTCTGGGGCAGGCGGAGCAGTACTTC.

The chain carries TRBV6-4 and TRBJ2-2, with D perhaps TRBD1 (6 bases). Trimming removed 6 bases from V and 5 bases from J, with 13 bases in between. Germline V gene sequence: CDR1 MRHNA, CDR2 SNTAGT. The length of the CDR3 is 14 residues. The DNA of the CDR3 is TGTGCCAGCAGCGTACAGGGAACTACCGGGGAGCTGTTTTTT. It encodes CASSVQGTTGELFF.

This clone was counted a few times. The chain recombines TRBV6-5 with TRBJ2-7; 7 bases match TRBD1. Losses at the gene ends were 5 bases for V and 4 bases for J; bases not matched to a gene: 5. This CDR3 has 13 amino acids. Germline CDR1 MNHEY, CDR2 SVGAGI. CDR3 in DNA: TGTGCCAGCAGTCCTCCGGGACAGTACGAGCAGTACTTC. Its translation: CASSPPGQYEQYF.

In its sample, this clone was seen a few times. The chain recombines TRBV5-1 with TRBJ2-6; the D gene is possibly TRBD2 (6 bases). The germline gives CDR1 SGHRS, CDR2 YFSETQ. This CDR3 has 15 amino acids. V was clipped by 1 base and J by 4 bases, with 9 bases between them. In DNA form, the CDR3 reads TGCGCCAGCAGCTTGAGCGGGCTCGGGGCCAACGTCCTGACTTTC. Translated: CASSLSGLGANVLTF.

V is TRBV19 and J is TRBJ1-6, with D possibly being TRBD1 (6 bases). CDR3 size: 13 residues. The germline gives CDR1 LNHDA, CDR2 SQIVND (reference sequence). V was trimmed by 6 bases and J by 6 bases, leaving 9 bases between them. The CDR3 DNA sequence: TGTGCCAGTAGAAGGGGGGGTAATTCACCCCTCCACTTT. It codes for CASRRGGNSPLHF.

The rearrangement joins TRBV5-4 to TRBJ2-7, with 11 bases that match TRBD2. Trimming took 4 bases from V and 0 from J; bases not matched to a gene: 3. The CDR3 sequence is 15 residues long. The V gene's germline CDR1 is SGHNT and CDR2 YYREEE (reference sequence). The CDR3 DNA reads TGTGCCAGCAGCAAGGGACTAGCGGACTCCTACGAGCAGTACTTC. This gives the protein CASSKGLADSYEQYF.

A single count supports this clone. The CDR3 DNA reads as TGTGCCAGCAGTTTAGCTACAGGGTTGTATGGCTACACCTTC. It encodes CASSLATGLYGYTF. The rearrangement uses TRBV27 and TRBJ1-2; a possible D gene is TRBD1 (6 bases). Germline loops: CDR1 MNHEY, CDR2 SMNVEV (reference sequence). V lost 2 bases and J 5 bases, leaving 12 bases between the germline ends. The CDR3 consists of 14 residues.

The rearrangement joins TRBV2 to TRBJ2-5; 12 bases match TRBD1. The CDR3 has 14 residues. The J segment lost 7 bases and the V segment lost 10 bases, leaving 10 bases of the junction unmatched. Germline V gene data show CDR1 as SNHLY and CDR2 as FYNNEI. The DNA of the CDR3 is TGTGCCACCCTAGGGGGACAGGGGGCTCGGACCCAGTACTTC. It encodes CATLGGQGARTQYF. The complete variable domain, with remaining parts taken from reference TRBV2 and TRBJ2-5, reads EPEVTQTPSHQVTQMGQEVILRCVPISNHLYFYWYRQILGQKVEFLVSFYNNEISEKSEIFDDQFSVERPDGSNFTLKIRSTKLEDSAMYFCATLGGQGARTQYFGPGTRLLVL.

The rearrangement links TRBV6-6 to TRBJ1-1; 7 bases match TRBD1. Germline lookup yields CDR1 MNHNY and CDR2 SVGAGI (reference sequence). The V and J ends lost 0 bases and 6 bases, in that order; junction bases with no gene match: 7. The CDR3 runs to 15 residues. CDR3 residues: CASSYSKGGVAEAFF. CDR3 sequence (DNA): TGTGCCAGCAGTTACTCGAAAGGGGGCGTAGCTGAAGCTTTCTTT.

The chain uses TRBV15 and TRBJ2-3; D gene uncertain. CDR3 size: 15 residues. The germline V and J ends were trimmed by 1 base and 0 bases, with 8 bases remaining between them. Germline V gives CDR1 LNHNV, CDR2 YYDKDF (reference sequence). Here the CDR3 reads CATSRGLASTDTQYF. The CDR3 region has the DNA TGTGCCACCAGCAGAGGCCTGGCTAGCACAGATACGCAGTATTTT.

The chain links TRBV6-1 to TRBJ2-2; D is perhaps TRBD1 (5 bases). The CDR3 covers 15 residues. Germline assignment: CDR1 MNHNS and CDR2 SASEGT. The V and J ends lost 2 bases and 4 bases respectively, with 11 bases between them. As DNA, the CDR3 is TGTGCCAGCAGTGAATCAGGCAGGGCCACCGGGGAGCTGTTTTTT. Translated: CASSESGRATGELFF.

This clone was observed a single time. The CDR3 region has the DNA TGTGCCACCAGCAGAGACAGGGGGGTCGGTCAGCCCCAGCATTTT. This translates into CATSRDRGVGQPQHF. The J gene is TRBJ1-5, the V gene TRBV15; 7 nucleotides agree with TRBD1. The CDR3 length is 15 residues. Per the germline V gene, CDR1 is LNHNV and CDR2 is YYDKDF (reference sequence). J gave up 6 bases and V 0 bases, and 5 bases lay outside the gene matches.

CDR3 region: CASSLLAPQSGELFF. As DNA, the CDR3 is TGTGCCAGCAGTTTACTAGCCCCTCAAAGCGGGGAGCTGTTTTTT. This chain joins TRBV28 and TRBJ2-2, with D tentatively TRBD2 (5 bases). The V end was cut by 2 bases, the J end by 7 bases, with 14 bases between. Germline V gene data show CDR1 as MDHEN and CDR2 as SYDVKM. This CDR3 has 15 residues.

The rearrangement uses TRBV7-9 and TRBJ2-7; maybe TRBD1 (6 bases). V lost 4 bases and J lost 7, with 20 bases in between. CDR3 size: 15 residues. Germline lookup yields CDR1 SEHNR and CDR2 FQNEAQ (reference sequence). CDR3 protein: CASSYSTGHLGEQYF. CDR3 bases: TGTGCCAGCAGCTACTCTACGGGACATCTAGGGGAGCAGTACTTC.

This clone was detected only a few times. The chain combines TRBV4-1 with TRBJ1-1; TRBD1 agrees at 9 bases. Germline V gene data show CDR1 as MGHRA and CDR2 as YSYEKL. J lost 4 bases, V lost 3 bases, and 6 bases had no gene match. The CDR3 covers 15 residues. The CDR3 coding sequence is TGCGCCAGCAGCCAGGGACAGGGAGGGATCACTGAAGCTTTCTTT. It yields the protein CASSQGQGGITEAFF.

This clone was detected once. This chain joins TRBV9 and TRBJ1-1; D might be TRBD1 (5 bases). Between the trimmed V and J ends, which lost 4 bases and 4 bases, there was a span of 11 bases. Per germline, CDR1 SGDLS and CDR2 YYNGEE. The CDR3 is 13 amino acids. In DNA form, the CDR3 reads TGTGCCAGCAGCTTGATCAGGGTCACTGAAGCTTTCTTT. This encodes CASSLIRVTEAFF.

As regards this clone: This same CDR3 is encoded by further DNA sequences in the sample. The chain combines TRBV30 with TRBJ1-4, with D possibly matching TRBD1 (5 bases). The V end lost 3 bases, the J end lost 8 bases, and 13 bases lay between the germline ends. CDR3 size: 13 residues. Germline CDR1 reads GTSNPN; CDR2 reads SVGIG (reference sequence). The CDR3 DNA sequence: TGTGCCTGGAGATTGTCAGGGAACGAAAAACTGTTTTTT. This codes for CAWRLSGNEKLFF.

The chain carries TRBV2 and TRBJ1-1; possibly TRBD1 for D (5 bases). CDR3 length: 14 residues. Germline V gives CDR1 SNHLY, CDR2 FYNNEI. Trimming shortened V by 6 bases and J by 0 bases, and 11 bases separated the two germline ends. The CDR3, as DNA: TGTGCCAGCAGAAGCAGGGTATTGAACACTGAAGCTTTCTTT. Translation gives CASRSRVLNTEAFF.